The 21 T cell receptor beta chains presented below share a single source sample, sequenced in a study of blood T cell repertoires in COVID-19. Here immunoSEQ multiplex PCR was the method, and the copy in TCRdb shows in-frame clones only, minus some. The sample includes 140,000 or so clones, 75% to 85% seen only once; the top ten take 4.2%. Sequenced material: peripheral blood. The origin of the receptors is a man in his sixties with acute or convalescent COVID-19.

This rearrangement joins TRBV7-6 to TRBJ1-2, with a weak D call TRBD1 (5 bases). Trimming removed 1 base from V and 8 bases from J, with 14 bases in between. CDR3 length: 14 amino acids. Germline V CDR1 and CDR2: SGHVS, FNYEAQ. CDR3 nucleotides: TGTGCCAGCAGCTTAGGTGGGGAGGGGCGCGGCTACACCTTC. Translation gives CASSLGGEGRGYTF.

The chain is built from TRBV7-8 and TRBJ1-4; D perhaps matches TRBD1 (5 bases). The CDR3 is 14 amino acids. V was shortened by 2 bases and J by 7 bases, with 11 bases between the two germline ends. Germline CDR1 is SGHVS and CDR2 is FQNEAQ. CDR3 sequence: CASSLSGGGEKLFF. The DNA for the CDR3 is TGTGCCAGCAGCTTAAGCGGGGGAGGTGAAAAACTGTTTTTT.

The J gene is TRBJ2-4, the V gene TRBV7-8; weak D call: TRBD2 (6 bases). Per germline, CDR1 SGHVS and CDR2 FQNEAQ. V was trimmed by 4 bases and J by 0 bases, leaving 19 bases between them. CDR3 length equals 18 residues. This chain's CDR3 is CASSSWAGRGLAKNIQYF. CDR3 bases: TGTGCCAGCAGCTCGTGGGCCGGGCGGGGATTAGCCAAAAACATTCAGTACTTC.

A remark on this clone: The junction differs from germline at one of its ends, possibly a read error. DNA for the CDR3: TGTGCCAGCAGTTGGCAGGTTTGGGTTTTT. It translates to CASSWQVWVF. V is TRBV6-5 and J is TRBJ1-4; D is uncertain. The CDR3 runs 10 residues. The V gene's germline CDR1 is MNHEY and CDR2 SVGAGI.

This rearrangement joins TRBV7-3 to TRBJ2-1; possible D gene TRBD1, 6 bases. This CDR3 is built from 12 residues. Trimming removed 4 bases from V and 9 bases from J, with 10 bases in between. In germline, CDR1 is SGHTA, CDR2 FQGTGA. Here the CDR3 reads CASSSRGTEQFF. In DNA, the CDR3 is TGTGCCAGCAGCTCTAGGGGGACTGAGCAGTTCTTC.

The J gene is TRBJ2-4, the V gene TRBV27, with D perhaps matching TRBD1 (5 bases). Germline-derived CDR1 and CDR2 are MNHEY and SMNVEV (reference sequence). Trimming took off 5 bases at V and 2 bases at J, with 7 bases between the two ends. The CDR3 spans 13 residues. CDR3 DNA: TGTGCCAGCAGTAAGGGGTCCAAAAACATTCAGTACTTC. Amino acid sequence: CASSKGSKNIQYF.

The chain combines TRBV28 with TRBJ2-7, with 9 bases that match TRBD1. The CDR3 runs to 14 residues. V shed 5 bases and J 4 bases; nucleotides not matched to a gene: 6. Per germline, CDR1 MDHEN and CDR2 SYDVKM. CDR3 region: CASSPMDRGYEQYF. In DNA form, the CDR3 reads TGTGCCAGCAGTCCAATGGACAGGGGTTACGAGCAGTACTTC.

The chain recombines TRBV14 with TRBJ2-1; 8 bases are a match to TRBD1. The CDR3 sequence is 14 residues long. The ends lost 2 bases at V and 9 bases at J; junction bases unmatched: 6. Germline V gene data show CDR1 as SGHDN and CDR2 as FVKESK. CDR3 residues: CASSQQTGEFEQFF. Here the CDR3 DNA reads TGTGCCAGCAGCCAACAGACAGGGGAGTTTGAGCAGTTCTTC.

The chain joins TRBV11-3 to TRBJ2-5; TRBD1 agrees at 12 bases. V was clipped by 5 bases and J by 5 bases; unmatched bases: 9. This CDR3 has 16 residues. Germline V CDR1 and CDR2: SGHNT, YENEEA. The CDR3, as DNA: TGTGCCAGCAGCCCGGGGGACAGGGGGCGCGGGGAGACCCAGTACTTC. Encoded protein: CASSPGDRGRGETQYF.

The chain joins TRBV6-5 to TRBJ1-2; 10 bases are a match to TRBD1. V shed 6 bases and J 2 bases; nucleotides not matched to a gene: 6. Germline lookup yields CDR1 MNHEY and CDR2 SVGAGI. This CDR3 comprises 15 residues. CDR3 DNA sequence: TGTGCCAGCAGGGGGACAGGGGTCGGGAACTATGGCTACACCTTC. This encodes CASRGTGVGNYGYTF.

The chain recombines TRBV10-1 with TRBJ2-1; D may be TRBD2 (6 bases). With 4 bases removed from V and 4 bases from J, the gap between germline ends came to 14 bases. The CDR3 runs 15 residues. Germline CDR1 and CDR2: WNHNN and SYGVQD (reference sequence). The chain's CDR3 is CASSAGPGGYNEQFF. The DNA of the CDR3 is TGCGCCAGCAGTGCGGGACCAGGAGGGTACAATGAGCAGTTCTTC.

The chain links TRBV29-1 to TRBJ2-2; 9 bases are shared with TRBD1. The CDR3 is 13 residues long. V was clipped by 5 bases and J by 5 bases; unmatched bases: 3. The V gene's germline CDR1 is SQVTM and CDR2 ANQGSEA. The CDR3 sequence: CSVTGTGTGELFF. For the CDR3, the DNA is TGCAGCGTTACCGGGACAGGGACCGGGGAGCTGTTTTTT.

This clone has at least ten counts. The chain links TRBV2 to TRBJ2-5; possible D gene TRBD1, 6 bases. Per the germline V gene, CDR1 is SNHLY and CDR2 is FYNNEI. The V gene lost 2 bases and the J gene lost 13 bases, with 11 bases spanning the gap. The CDR3 contains 11 residues. The CDR3 nucleotides read TGTGCCAGCAGTGAATCACAGGGCGCGTACTTC. Encoded protein: CASSESQGAYF.

The chain is built from TRBV2 and TRBJ2-7; 10 nucleotides match TRBD2. Losses at the gene ends were 8 bases for V and 6 bases for J; bases not matched to a gene: 10. This CDR3 is built from 14 residues. Germline CDR1 reads SNHLY; CDR2 reads FYNNEI. The CDR3 sequence is CASVGLAGVGEQYF. CDR3 DNA: TGTGCCAGCGTGGGGCTAGCGGGAGTAGGCGAGCAGTACTTC.

V usage is TRBV7-9 and J usage is TRBJ1-1, with 8 bases aligning to TRBD1. The germline V gene has CDR1 SEHNR and CDR2 FQNEAQ (reference sequence). This CDR3 contains 12 residues. V lost 5 bases and J lost 7; bases outside the gene matches: 3. The CDR3 protein is CASSPGQGEAFF. The DNA of the CDR3 is TGTGCCAGCAGCCCCGGACAGGGTGAAGCTTTCTTT.

The V and J genes are TRBV7-9 and TRBJ2-7, with TRBD1 matching 8 bases. CDR1 and CDR2 (germline): SEHNR, FQNEAQ (reference sequence). The CDR3 sequence is 15 residues long. V dropped 5 bases and J dropped 5; count of bases not matched to a gene: 11. CDR3 protein: CASSESQTGAHEQYF. CDR3 coding DNA: TGTGCCAGCAGCGAATCGCAGACAGGGGCCCACGAGCAGTACTTC.

This clone was counted a few times. The chain employs TRBV5-4 and TRBJ2-2, with D perhaps TRBD2 (7 bases). This CDR3 has 15 amino acids. V shed 3 bases and J shed 7 bases, with 16 bases lying between them. In germline, CDR1 is SGHNT, CDR2 YYREEE (reference sequence). CDR3 DNA: TGTGCCAGCAGCTCGAGGGGGGGACTCCTCGGGGAGCTGTTTTTT. Residues: CASSSRGGLLGELFF.

This clone was recorded a few times. The chain is built from TRBV5-1 and TRBJ2-7; 7 bases line up with TRBD1. Looked up from germline, CDR1 is SGHRS and CDR2 is YFSETQ. J was trimmed by 7 bases and V by 0 bases; bases with no gene match: 4. CDR3 length equals 13 residues. CDR3 amino acids: CASSLATGYEQYF. DNA of the CDR3: TGCGCCAGCAGCTTGGCGACAGGGTATGAGCAGTACTTC.

The rearrangement uses TRBV28 and TRBJ2-2; 7 bases agree with TRBD2. The germline gives CDR1 MDHEN, CDR2 SYDVKM. Trimming removed 5 bases from V and 4 bases from J; junction bases left unmatched: 10. CDR3 length: 16 residues. The CDR3 DNA is TGTGCCAGCAGTAGTGGGCAGGGAGGGACCACCGGGGAGCTGTTTTTT. It yields the protein CASSSGQGGTTGELFF.

The table lists this clone with a few counts. The chain has TRBV9 and TRBJ2-1; 10 positions match TRBD2. Unmatched junction bases numbered 3, after V lost 6 bases and J lost 0 bases. This CDR3 is 15 amino acids long. The germline V gene encodes CDR1 SGDLS and CDR2 YYNGEE. CDR3 in DNA: TGTGCCAGCACCCCTAGCGGGAGCTCCTACAATGAGCAGTTCTTC. Its protein product is CASTPSGSSYNEQFF.

This clone came up once. The chain joins TRBV9 to TRBJ2-1; D is unresolved. V was cut by 0 bases and J by 0 bases, with 7 bases left in between. The CDR3 spans 15 residues. Germline V gene data show CDR1 as SGDLS and CDR2 as YYNGEE. For the CDR3, the DNA is TGTGCCAGCAGCGTAGGGGCGAGCTCCTACAATGAGCAGTTCTTC. Its protein is CASSVGASSYNEQFF.